This TCR beta chain originates from a study of OX40 agonist ivuxolimab in advanced cancers. Study in general: The patients received ivuxolimab by intravenous route every 2 weeks at 0.01 to 10 mg/kg. General study results and limits: Relative to CD4+, CD8+ T cells held more expanded clones on average. Nonresponders, in some cases, also had low normalized T-cell clonal expansion.

This clone was recorded once. Its antigen is still unknown. Assay used: immunoSEQ multiplex PCR; TCRdb lists only in-frame clones, some missing. The sample has fewer than 45,000 clones, about 70% seen once. Sequencing was performed on CD4+ or CD8+ T cells sorted from blood, taken in a trial of the OX40 agonist ivuxolimab. This TCR was recovered from an adult with an advanced solid tumor such as melanoma, head and neck, liver or kidney cancer.

CDR3 DNA: TGCGCCAGCAGCTTGGTTCGGGGCGGCTATGGCTACACCTTC. This codes for CASSLVRGGYGYTF. This chain joins TRBV5-1 and TRBJ1-2; weak D call: TRBD1 (5 bases). The CDR3 is 14 amino acids. Trimming left V 0 bases short and J 4 bases short, with 10 bases between. Germline CDR1 is SGHRS and CDR2 is YFSETQ.